What follows are 19 T cell receptor beta chains derived from one specimen sequenced in a study of CD8 T cells in ankylosing spondylitis. TCRdb re-called the 5' RACE reads with MiXCR, one entry per CDR3 protein. The profile covers about 250,000 distinct CDR3 sequences, with approximately 30% appearing a single time and about 4% taken by the ten largest. The sample consisted of blood, either unsorted or a sorted T cell fraction (not recorded which). All receptors derive from a male donor with ankylosing spondylitis or in good health (not recorded which).

This rearrangement joins TRBV4-1 to TRBJ2-1; a weak D match, TRBD1 (7 bases). This CDR3 spans 16 amino acids. From germline, CDR1 is MGHRA and CDR2 YSYEKL. V was pared by 5 bases and J by 4 bases, with 18 bases between. The CDR3 DNA sequence: TGCGCCAGCAGCACAGAGGCGGCAGGGGGGTACAATGAGCAGTTCTTC. Its protein is CASSTEAAGGYNEQFF.

The V call is TRBV4-2, the J call TRBJ2-7; D gene unclear. V dropped 2 bases and J dropped 0 bases, with 14 bases sitting between them. Germline loops: CDR1 LGHNA, CDR2 YNFKEQ. This CDR3 spans 16 amino acids. The CDR3 here is CASSQQPEMSSYEQYF. CDR3 DNA: TGTGCCAGCAGCCAACAGCCGGAAATGAGCTCCTACGAGCAGTACTTC.

This clonotype was detected only a few times. The chain couples TRBV20-1 to TRBJ1-5; no reliable D call. CDR3 size: 14 residues. Trimming pared 2 bases from V and 11 bases from J, leaving 19 bases between. In germline, CDR1 is DFQATT, CDR2 SNEGSKA (reference sequence). CDR3 sequence reads: CSARPRRAARAQHF. CDR3 sequence (DNA): TGCAGTGCTAGACCTAGACGGGCGGCAAGGGCCCAGCATTTT.

The sample holds a few counts of this clonotype. The V and J genes are TRBV2 and TRBJ2-7; 7 bases align to TRBD1. CDR1 SNHLY and CDR2 FYNNEI come from the germline V gene. After removal of 5 bases from V and 2 bases from J, the junction contained 12 bases not matched to a gene. The CDR3 is made up of 16 amino acids. In nucleotides, the CDR3 is TGTGCCAGCAGTTACCCAATGACAGGGCTGACCTACGAGCAGTACTTC. As protein: CASSYPMTGLTYEQYF. The variable domain in full, completed from reference TRBV2 and TRBJ2-7, reads EPEVTQTPSHQVTQMGQEVILRCVPISNHLYFYWYRQILGQKVEFLVSFYNNEISEKSEIFDDQFSVERPDGSNFTLKIRSTKLEDSAMYFCASSYPMTGLTYEQYFGPGTRLTVT.

A few counts support this clonotype. The chain has TRBV5-6 and TRBJ2-7, with D possibly being TRBD2 (6 bases). The CDR3 has 15 residues. Germline V gene sequence: CDR1 SGHDT, CDR2 YYEEEE. Between the trimmed V and J ends, which lost 0 bases and 7 bases, there was a span of 17 bases. DNA for the CDR3: TGTGCCAGCAGCTTGGTGCGGAGGATGGGGGGAGAGCAGTACTTC. Protein: CASSLVRRMGGEQYF.

This clonotype has only a few counts. At one end the junction does not follow the germline gene, possibly because of a read error. The gene calls are TRBV27 and TRBJ1-2, with TRBD1 matching over 11 bases. The CDR3 extends over 17 amino acids. The germline CDR1 and CDR2 sequences are MNHEY and SMNVEV (reference sequence). CDR3 sequence (DNA): TGTGCCAGCATTTTAGGACAGGGGGCGCATCGGGACTATGGCTACACCTTC. It is translated as CASILGQGAHRDYGYTF.

The rearrangement joins TRBV2 to TRBJ2-1; 13 bases are shared with TRBD2. Germline V gives CDR1 SNHLY, CDR2 FYNNEI. This CDR3 has 15 amino acids. J was trimmed by 4 bases and V by 6 bases; bases with no gene match: 3. CDR3 bases: TGTGCCAGCAGCTGGACTAGCGGGGGTTACAATGAGCAGTTCTTC. Protein product: CASSWTSGGYNEQFF.

This clonotype was seen only a few times. The chain links TRBV29-1 to TRBJ2-1; D not resolved. Germline CDR1 is SQVTM and CDR2 is ANQGSEA. V lost 2 bases and J lost 4, with 6 bases in between. This CDR3 spans 12 amino acids. The chain's CDR3 is CSVELLYNEQFF. CDR3 in DNA: TGCAGCGTTGAACTTCTTTACAATGAGCAGTTCTTC.

The chain employs TRBV20-1 and TRBJ2-1, with TRBD2 matching over 15 bases. There are 16 residues in the CDR3. With 1 base clipped from V and 14 bases from J, the junction kept 12 bases outside the gene matches. CDR1 and CDR2 from the germline V gene are DFQATT and SNEGSKA (reference sequence). The CDR3 spells CSARVPGLAGGPSKFF. CDR3 in DNA: TGCAGTGCTAGAGTTCCGGGACTAGCGGGGGGACCCAGCAAGTTCTTC.

This clonotype occurred a few times. The V gene is TRBV20-1, the J gene TRBJ2-3, with 10 bases fitting TRBD1. CDR1 is DFQATT, CDR2 SNEGSKA, per germline (reference sequence). The CDR3 spans 20 residues. V dropped 1 base and J dropped 5; count of bases not matched to a gene: 21. CDR3 sequence: CSARAWDRGPTTTPQDTQYF. The CDR3 nucleotides read TGCAGTGCTAGAGCCTGGGACAGGGGCCCAACAACTACACCACAAGATACGCAGTATTTT.

This clonotype came up many times. The chain carries TRBV20-1 and TRBJ2-7; D possibly corresponds to TRBD2 (5 bases). This CDR3 contains 13 residues. Germline lookup yields CDR1 DFQATT and CDR2 SNEGSKA (reference sequence). V lost 7 bases and J 0 bases, leaving 13 bases between the germline ends. The CDR3 is CSVMRASSYEQYF. CDR3 nucleotides: TGCAGTGTTATGCGGGCCAGCTCCTACGAGCAGTACTTC.

The V and J genes are TRBV12-3 or TRBV12-4 and TRBJ2-3; D is undetermined. Trimming shortened V by 1 base and J by 2 bases, and 4 bases separated the two germline ends. CDR3 length equals 13 residues. This chain's CDR3 is CASSLGNTDTQYF. The CDR3 DNA sequence: TGTGCCAGCAGTTTAGGGAACACAGATACGCAGTATTTT.

V and J are TRBV6-1 and TRBJ2-5, with 7 bases identical to TRBD1. The CDR3 length is 16 residues. The J segment lost 5 bases and the V segment lost 6 bases, leaving 15 bases of the junction unmatched. Germline CDR1 MNHNS, CDR2 SASEGT. The CDR3 sequence is CASSHTRQGGSETQYF. The CDR3 DNA follows: TGTGCCAGCAGCCATACCCGACAGGGTGGTAGCGAGACCCAGTACTTC.

V gene TRBV20-1 combines with J gene TRBJ2-1; 10 nucleotides match TRBD2. CDR1 DFQATT and CDR2 SNEGSKA come from the germline V gene (reference sequence). Trimming cost V 0 bases and J 7 bases; bases outside gene matches: 18. This CDR3 region has 19 residues. In DNA form, the CDR3 reads TGCAGTGCTAGAGATCCGAAGGCCTCCTTAGCGGGGGGTTTGAATGAGCAGTTCTTC. It specifies CSARDPKASLAGGLNEQFF.

This clonotype was counted between two and nine times. V usage is TRBV12-3 or TRBV12-4 and J usage is TRBJ1-1; the D gene is possibly TRBD1 (5 bases). This CDR3 spans 14 amino acids. The V and J ends lost 3 bases and 1 base respectively, with 9 bases between them. CDR3 coding DNA: TGTGCCAGCAGTTTGGCCGGGGGGAACACTGAAGCTTTCTTT. It yields the protein CASSLAGGNTEAFF.

The rearrangement joins TRBV15 to TRBJ1-5, with D possibly being TRBD1 (5 bases). CDR1 is LNHNV and CDR2 is YYDKDF in the germline V gene (reference sequence). The V end was cut by 7 bases, the J end by 5 bases, with 24 bases between. The CDR3 contains 17 residues. Here the CDR3 reads CATKKAGTSSFHQPQHF. As DNA, the CDR3 is TGTGCCACCAAAAAAGCCGGGACCAGTTCTTTTCATCAGCCCCAGCATTTT.

The gene calls are TRBV27 and TRBJ1-1; D gene unclear. V gave up 5 bases and J gave up 7 bases, with 11 bases separating them. The length of the CDR3 is 12 residues. Germline CDR1 reads MNHEY; CDR2 reads SMNVEV (reference sequence). The CDR3 DNA sequence: TGTGCCAGCAGTGGGTGGGATGGTGAAGCTTTCTTT. Its protein product is CASSGWDGEAFF.

CDR3 coding DNA: TGTGCTAGTGGTCCCGCGGGGCGCGGGCAGTACTTC. Its translation: CASGPAGRGQYF. The chain recombines TRBV12-5 with TRBJ2-7, with D perhaps TRBD2 (6 bases). Germline CDR1 LGHNT, CDR2 FRNRAP. The CDR3 is 12 residues long. V shed 5 bases and J shed 9 bases, with 14 bases lying between them.

This clonotype was recorded a few times. The chain employs TRBV20-1 and TRBJ1-5, with D maybe TRBD1 (5 bases). Trimming cost V 0 bases and J 5 bases, with 17 bases left between them. The CDR3 has 16 residues. From germline, CDR1 is DFQATT and CDR2 SNEGSKA (reference sequence). CDR3 region: CSARDLGQREDQPQHF. DNA for the CDR3: TGCAGTGCTAGAGATCTCGGACAAAGGGAAGATCAGCCCCAGCATTTT.